Listed below are T cell receptor beta chains from one sample, sequenced in a study of blood T cell repertoires in COVID-19. Sequencing used immunoSEQ multiplex PCR; TCRdb keeps in-frame clones, though not all of them. Of 470,000 or so clones in the sample, roughly 88% are singletons; the top ten hold approximately 3.4%. The sequencing input was peripheral blood. The receptors originated from a human donor in a cohort sampled during active COVID-19. The CDR3 runs from the conserved cysteine through the conserved F or W.

j_call v_call cdr3_aa
TRBJ2-7 TRBV3-1/TRBV3-2 CASSRKGKGLAYEQYF
TRBJ2-2 TRBV10-3 CAISEFLAGTGELFF
TRBJ2-1 TRBV12-5 CASAPSQTYNEQFF
TRBJ1-2 TRBV7-3 CASSLDRGRGGYTF
TRBJ2-3 TRBV30 CAWSSGLSTDTQYF
TRBJ2-6 TRBV19 CASMRSASEANVLTF
TRBJ1-6 TRBV2 CASQGQGRSPLHF
TRBJ2-1 TRBV28 CAILAGGKSEQFF
TRBJ2-7 TRBV7-2 CASSPGVAGVEQYF
TRBJ2-4 TRBV7-8 CASSLAGQGDIQYF
TRBJ2-7 TRBV7-2 CASSHGARPGEQYF
TRBJ1-2 TRBV7-9 CASSRPIGGQGDYGYTF
TRBJ2-5 TRBV6-5 CASSYGTGARETQYF
TRBJ2-1 TRBV13 CASSSTFLAGKGGEQFF
TRBJ2-2 TRBV19 CASRSAGGAAGELFF
TRBJ1-5 TRBV19 CASGTVYSNQPQHF
TRBJ2-3 TRBV18 CASSPPRDLSTDTQYF
TRBJ1-3 TRBV4-1 CASSLLTGGRNTIYF
TRBJ2-1 TRBV3-1/TRBV3-2 CASSQEAGWHEQFF
TRBJ2-2 TRBV9 CASSVARGLAGGELFF
TRBJ2-3 TRBV15 CATSPRRGTSGGTDTQYF
TRBJ2-3 TRBV4-3 CASSRETGITDTQYF
TRBJ1-1 TRBV14 CASSQDMNTEAFF
TRBJ1-1 TRBV30 CAWSVHTNTEAFF
TRBJ1-5 TRBV6-6 CASSSFSGTSNQPQHF
TRBJ2-2 TRBV5-1 CASSLAVGQTNTGELFF
TRBJ2-7 TRBV10-1 CASSVTGAGEQYF
TRBJ2-3 TRBV5-4 CASSLGRSSTDTQYF
TRBJ1-1 TRBV9 CASSFHRAGTEAFF
TRBJ1-1 TRBV30 CAWTLTVSTEAFF
TRBJ1-2 TRBV30 CAWTTGDYGYTF
TRBJ2-1 TRBV27 CASSLRGSSYNEQFF
TRBJ2-5 TRBV5-5 CASSGTSGSMREETQYF
TRBJ2-7 TRBV27 CASSSSSYEQYF
TRBJ2-3 TRBV7-8 CASSNRLAGATDTQYF
TRBJ2-7 TRBV7-2 CASSLLVTSGSSYEQYF
TRBJ2-1 TRBV3-1/TRBV3-2 CASSQDPLYNEQFF